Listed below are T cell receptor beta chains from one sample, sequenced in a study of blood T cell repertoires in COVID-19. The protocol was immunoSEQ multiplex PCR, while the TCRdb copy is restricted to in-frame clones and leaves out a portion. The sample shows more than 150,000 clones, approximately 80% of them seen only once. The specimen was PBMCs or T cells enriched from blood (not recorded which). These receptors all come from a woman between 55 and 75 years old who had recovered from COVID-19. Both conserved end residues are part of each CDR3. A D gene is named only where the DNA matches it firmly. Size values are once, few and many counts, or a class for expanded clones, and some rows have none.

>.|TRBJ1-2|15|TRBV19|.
CASSAQQGRGDGYTF
TGTGCCAGTAGTGCTCAACAGGGACGTGGTGATGGCTACACCTTC
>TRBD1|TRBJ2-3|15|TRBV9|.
CASSVIGGRTDTQYF
TGTGCCAGCAGCGTAATAGGGGGCCGCACAGATACGCAGTATTTT
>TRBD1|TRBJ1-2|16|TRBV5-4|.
CASSLGQGAGNYGYTF
TGTGCCAGCAGCTTGGGGCAGGGGGCAGGTAACTATGGCTACACCTTC
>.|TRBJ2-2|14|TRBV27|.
CATQRTLNTGELFF
TGTGCCACCCAGCGGACGCTGAACACCGGGGAGCTGTTTTTT
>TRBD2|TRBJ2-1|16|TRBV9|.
CASSVVVAGEHNEQFF
TGTGCCAGCAGCGTAGTAGTAGCGGGGGAACACAATGAGCAGTTCTTC
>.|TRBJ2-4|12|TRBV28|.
CASSARLANQYF
TGTGCCAGCAGTGCCCGCCTAGCGAACCAGTACTTC
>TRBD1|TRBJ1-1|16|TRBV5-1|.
CASSSRDRDTNTEAFF
TGCGCCAGCAGCTCAAGGGACAGGGATACGAACACTGAAGCTTTCTTT
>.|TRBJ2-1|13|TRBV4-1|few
CASSQTGNNEQFF
TGCGCCAGCAGCCAAACAGGTAACAATGAGCAGTTCTTC
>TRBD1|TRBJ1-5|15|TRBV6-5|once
CASSPGTGRNQPQHF
TGTGCCAGCAGTCCGGGGACAGGACGCAATCAGCCCCAGCATTTT
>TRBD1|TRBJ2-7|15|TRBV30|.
CAWKTAGTGRHEQYF
TGTGCCTGGAAGACCGCCGGGACAGGGAGACACGAGCAGTACTTC
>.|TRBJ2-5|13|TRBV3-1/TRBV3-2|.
CASSQWSQETQYF
TGTGCCAGCAGCCAGTGGAGCCAAGAGACCCAGTACTTC
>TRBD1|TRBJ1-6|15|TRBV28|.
CASTTPQGQNSPLHF
TGTGCCAGCACCACACCCCAGGGACAGAATTCACCCCTCCACTTT
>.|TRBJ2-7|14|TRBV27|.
CASSSWRDSYEQYF
TGTGCCAGCAGTTCCTGGCGGGACAGCTACGAGCAGTACTTC
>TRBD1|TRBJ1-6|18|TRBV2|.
CASSVPSTGSSYNSPLHF
TGTGCCAGCAGTGTCCCCTCGACAGGGAGCTCCTATAATTCACCCCTCCACTTT
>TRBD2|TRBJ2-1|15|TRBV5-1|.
CASSVSGGVYNEQFF
TGCGCCAGCAGCGTTAGCGGGGGGGTATACAATGAGCAGTTCTTC
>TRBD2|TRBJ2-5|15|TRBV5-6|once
CASSLERGRKETQYF
TGTGCCAGCAGCTTGGAGCGCGGGAGGAAAGAGACCCAGTACTTC
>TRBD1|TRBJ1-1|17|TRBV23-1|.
CASSRTLGQGTNTEAFF
TGCGCCAGCAGTCGGACACTAGGACAGGGGACTAACACTGAAGCTTTCTTT
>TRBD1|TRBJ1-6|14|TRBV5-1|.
CASRGQGRDSPLHF
TGCGCCAGCAGGGGACAGGGAAGAGATTCACCCCTCCACTTT
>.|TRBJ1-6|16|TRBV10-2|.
CASSESMGPSESPLHF
TGCGCCAGCAGTGAGTCAATGGGGCCGTCGGAGTCACCCCTCCACTTT
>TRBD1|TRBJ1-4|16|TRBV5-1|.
CASSLDATGANEKLFF
TGCGCCAGCAGCCTGGATGCGACAGGGGCTAATGAAAAACTGTTTTTT
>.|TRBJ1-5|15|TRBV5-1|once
CASSSTGTTDQPQHF
TGCGCCAGCAGCTCCACCGGGACTACGGATCAGCCCCAGCATTTT
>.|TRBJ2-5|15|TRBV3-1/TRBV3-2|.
CASSHEAGAWETQYF
TGTGCCAGCAGCCACGAGGCGGGGGCGTGGGAGACCCAGTACTTC
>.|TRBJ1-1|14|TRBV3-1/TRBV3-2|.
CASSLRRENTEAFF
TGTGCCAGCAGCCTTCGTCGCGAGAACACTGAAGCTTTCTTT
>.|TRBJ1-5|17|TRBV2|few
CASTKGGAPYSNQPQHF
TGTGCCAGCACCAAGGGGGGGGCCCCATATAGCAATCAGCCCCAGCATTTT
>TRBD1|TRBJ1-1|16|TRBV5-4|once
CASSPGTGFLRTEAFF
TGTGCCAGCAGCCCCGGGACAGGGTTTTTAAGGACTGAAGCTTTCTTT
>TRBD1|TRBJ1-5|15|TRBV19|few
CASSPGQGGNQPQHF
TGTGCCAGTAGCCCCGGACAGGGGGGCAATCAGCCCCAGCATTTT
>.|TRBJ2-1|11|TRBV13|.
CASSRENEQFF
TGTGCCAGCAGCCGGGAGAATGAGCAGTTCTTC
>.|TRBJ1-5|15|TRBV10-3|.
CAISESGFGNQPQHF
TGTGCCATCAGTGAATCAGGGTTTGGAAATCAGCCCCAGCATTTT
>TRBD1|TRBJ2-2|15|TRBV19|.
CASSRTGGSTGELFF
TGTGCCAGTAGTCGGACAGGGGGCAGCACCGGGGAGCTGTTTTTT
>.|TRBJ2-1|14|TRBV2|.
CASRHRDNHNEQFF
TGTGCCAGCAGGCACCGGGACAACCACAATGAGCAGTTCTTC
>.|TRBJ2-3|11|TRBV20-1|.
CSAPSVDTQYF
TGCAGTGCCCCATCGGTAGATACGCAGTATTTT
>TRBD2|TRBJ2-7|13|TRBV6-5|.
CASRSGGLYEQYF
TGTGCCAGCCGTTCGGGAGGCTTGTACGAGCAGTACTTC
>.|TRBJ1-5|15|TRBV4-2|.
CASSRRAGDNQPQHF
TGTGCCAGCAGCCGCAGAGCAGGGGACAATCAGCCCCAGCATTTT
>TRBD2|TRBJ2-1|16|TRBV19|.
CASSGGLAGARGEQFF
TGTGCCAGTAGTGGGGGGCTAGCGGGAGCTCGCGGTGAGCAGTTCTTC
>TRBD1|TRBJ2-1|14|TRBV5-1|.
CARGDRGGRDEQFF
TGCGCCCGCGGGGACAGGGGGGGCCGGGATGAGCAGTTCTTC
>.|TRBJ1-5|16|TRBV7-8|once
CASSRLPGWPNQPQHF
TGTGCCAGCAGCCGTTTGCCGGGATGGCCGAATCAGCCCCAGCATTTT
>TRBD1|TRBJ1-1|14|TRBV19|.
CASTFDRARTEAFF
TGTGCCAGTACGTTCGACAGGGCAAGGACTGAAGCTTTCTTT
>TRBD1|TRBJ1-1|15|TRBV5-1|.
CASSSGTGVNTEAFF
TGCGCCAGCAGCTCGGGGACAGGGGTGAACACTGAAGCTTTCTTT
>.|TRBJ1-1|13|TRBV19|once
CASQRRRNTEAFF
TGTGCCAGTCAACGGCGGCGGAACACTGAAGCTTTCTTT
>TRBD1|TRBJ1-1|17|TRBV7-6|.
CASSPQTQGWRGTEAFF
TGTGCCAGCAGCCCCCAAACACAGGGGTGGAGGGGCACTGAAGCTTTCTTT
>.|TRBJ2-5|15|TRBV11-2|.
CASSPPGSGWETQYF
TGTGCCAGCAGCCCCCCGGGGAGCGGGTGGGAGACCCAGTACTTC
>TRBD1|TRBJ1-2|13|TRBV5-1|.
CASSLTGAYGYTF
TGCGCCAGCAGCTTAACAGGGGCCTATGGCTACACCTTC
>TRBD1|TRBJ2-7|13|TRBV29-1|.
CSVEGTGTYEQYF
TGCAGCGTTGAAGGGACAGGGACCTACGAGCAGTACTTC
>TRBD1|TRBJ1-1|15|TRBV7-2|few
CASSLEGTANTEAFF
TGTGCCAGCAGCTTAGAGGGGACAGCGAACACTGAAGCTTTCTTT
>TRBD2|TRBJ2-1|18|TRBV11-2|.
CASSPGLAGGISYNEQFF
TGTGCCAGCAGCCCGGGACTAGCGGGGGGCATCTCCTACAATGAGCAGTTCTTC
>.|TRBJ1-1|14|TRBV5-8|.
CASSFTGVDTEAFF
TGTGCCAGCAGCTTTACGGGAGTCGACACTGAAGCTTTCTTT
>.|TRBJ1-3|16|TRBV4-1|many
CASSQEAGEVGNTIYF
TGCGCCAGCAGCCAAGAAGCCGGGGAGGTTGGAAACACCATATATTTT
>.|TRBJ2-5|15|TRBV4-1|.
CASSQDVSPRETQYF
TGCGCCAGCAGCCAAGATGTTTCACCGAGGGAGACCCAGTACTTC
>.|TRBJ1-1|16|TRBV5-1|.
CASSFALSTGDTEAFF
TGCGCCAGCAGCTTTGCCCTTTCGACAGGTGACACTGAAGCTTTCTTT
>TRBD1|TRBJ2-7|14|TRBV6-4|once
CASSGILDRGEQYF
TGTGCCAGCAGTGGGATCTTGGACAGGGGCGAGCAGTACTTC
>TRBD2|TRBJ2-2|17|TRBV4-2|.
CASSQDPAGGPVGELFF
TGTGCCAGCAGCCAAGATCCGGCGGGGGGGCCGGTCGGGGAGCTGTTTTTT